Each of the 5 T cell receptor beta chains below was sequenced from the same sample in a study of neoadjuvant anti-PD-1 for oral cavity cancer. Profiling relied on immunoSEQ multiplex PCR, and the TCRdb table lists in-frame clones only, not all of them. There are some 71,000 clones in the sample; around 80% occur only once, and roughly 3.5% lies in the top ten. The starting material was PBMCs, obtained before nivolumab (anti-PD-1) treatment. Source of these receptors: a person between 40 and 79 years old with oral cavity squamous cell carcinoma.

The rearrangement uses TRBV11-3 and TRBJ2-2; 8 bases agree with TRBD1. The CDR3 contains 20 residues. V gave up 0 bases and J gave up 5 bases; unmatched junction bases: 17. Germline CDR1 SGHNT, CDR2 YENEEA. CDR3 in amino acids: CASSLEGRGRPASPTGELFF. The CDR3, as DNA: TGTGCCAGCAGCTTAGAAGGCAGGGGGCGCCCCGCTTCCCCTACCGGGGAGCTGTTTTTT.

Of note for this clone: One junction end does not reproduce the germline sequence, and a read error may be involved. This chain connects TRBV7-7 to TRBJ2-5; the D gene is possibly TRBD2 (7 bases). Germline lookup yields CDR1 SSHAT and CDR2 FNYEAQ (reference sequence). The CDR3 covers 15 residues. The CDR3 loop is CASSLGGVNQETQYF. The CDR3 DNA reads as TGTGCTAGCAGCTTAGGGGGGGTGAACCAAGAGACCCAGTACTTC.

The CDR3 here is CASSEAGGSVQPQHF. The CDR3 region has the DNA TGTGCCAGCAGTGAAGCAGGTGGGTCTGTTCAGCCCCAGCATTTT. The rearrangement uses TRBV6-1 and TRBJ1-5; no definite D call. The CDR3 is 15 amino acids. Looked up from germline, CDR1 is MNHNS and CDR2 is SASEGT. V was shortened by 0 bases and J by 6 bases, with 12 bases between the two germline ends.

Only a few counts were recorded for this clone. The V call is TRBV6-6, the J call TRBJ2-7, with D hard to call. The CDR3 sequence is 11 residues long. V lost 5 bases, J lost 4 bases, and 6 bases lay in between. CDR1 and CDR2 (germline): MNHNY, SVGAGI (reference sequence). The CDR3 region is CASSQAYEQYF. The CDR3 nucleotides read TGTGCCAGCAGTCAGGCGTACGAGCAGTACTTC.

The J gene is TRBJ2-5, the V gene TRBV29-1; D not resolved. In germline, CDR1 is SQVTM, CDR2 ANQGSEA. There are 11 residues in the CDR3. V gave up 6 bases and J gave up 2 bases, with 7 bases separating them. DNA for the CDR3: TGCAGCGTAGGACGACAAGAGACCCAGTACTTC. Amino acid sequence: CSVGRQETQYF.